These T cell receptor beta chains were read from a single sample in a study of T cell responses to AZD1222 COVID-19 vaccine. Data came from immunoSEQ multiplex PCR; TCRdb stores just in-frame clones and leaves some out. The sample consists of 150,000 to 200,000 clones, approximately 90% of them appearing once. The sample here was peripheral blood, taken on day 0 of AZD1222 vaccination. These receptors were collected from an adult in good health. CDR3s include the opening cysteine and the closing phenylalanine or tryptophan. The D gene is left open where the match is weak. Not every row has a clone size; where given, it reads once, few, many or a size class.

TRBJ2-3 | NA | TRBV7-2 | NA | CASSFKGGWQGATDTQYF | TGTGCCAGCAGCTTTAAGGGAGGGTGGCAGGGGGCCACAGATACGCAGTATTTT
TRBJ1-4 | NA | TRBV7-9 | once | CASRPAGSNEKLFF | TGTGCCAGTCGCCCGGCAGGGTCTAATGAAAAACTGTTTTTT
TRBJ1-1 | TRBD1 | TRBV3-1/TRBV3-2 | NA | CASSPTGETEAFF | TGTGCCAGCAGCCCCACAGGGGAGACTGAAGCTTTCTTT
TRBJ1-1 | TRBD1 | TRBV5-6 | NA | CASSPMTGALGTEAFF | TGTGCCAGCAGCCCCATGACAGGGGCATTGGGCACTGAAGCTTTCTTT
TRBJ2-1 | NA | TRBV6-5 | NA | CASSYGTGYNEQFF | TGTGCCAGCAGTTACGGGACTGGGTACAATGAGCAGTTCTTC
TRBJ2-2 | NA | TRBV24-1 | NA | CATSDGDTHTGELFF | TGTGCCACCAGTGATGGGGACACCCACACCGGGGAGCTGTTTTTT
TRBJ1-1 | TRBD1 | TRBV28 | NA | CASRFPGTGGGNTEAFF | TGTGCCAGCAGATTCCCCGGGACAGGGGGCGGGAACACTGAAGCTTTCTTT
TRBJ1-1 | NA | TRBV28 | NA | CASRRSNRNTEAFF | TGTGCCAGCAGAAGAAGTAACAGGAACACTGAAGCTTTCTTT
TRBJ2-1 | NA | TRBV7-6 | NA | CASSLASRSSRDEQFF | TGTGCCAGCAGCTTAGCGAGTCGGTCTAGTCGCGATGAGCAGTTCTTC
TRBJ1-2 | TRBD1 | TRBV25-1 | NA | CASSATGGSGYGYTF | TGTGCCAGCAGTGCAACAGGGGGCAGTGGCTATGGCTACACCTTC
TRBJ1-6 | NA | TRBV4-2 | NA | CASSQDRGSPLHF | TGTGCCAGCAGCCAAGACAGGGGTTCACCCCTCCACTTT
TRBJ1-1 | NA | TRBV20-1 | NA | CSAQNTEAFF | TGCAGTGCCCAGAACACTGAAGCTTTCTTT
TRBJ2-7 | NA | TRBV3-1/TRBV3-2 | NA | CASCGQNSYEQYF | TGTGCCAGCTGCGGTCAGAACTCCTACGAGCAGTACTTC
TRBJ1-2 | NA | TRBV6-5 | NA | CASSWPGGEGGYTF | TGTGCCAGCAGTTGGCCCGGGGGGGAAGGTGGCTACACCTTC
TRBJ2-5 | NA | TRBV28 | NA | CASGAGQETQYF | TGTGCCAGCGGCGCGGGCCAAGAGACCCAGTACTTC
TRBJ2-1 | TRBD2 | TRBV6-2/TRBV6-3 | once | CASSRYSSGGRNEQFF | TGTGCCAGCAGTCGCTACTCTAGCGGGGGAAGAAATGAGCAGTTCTTC
TRBJ2-3 | TRBD1 | TRBV9 | NA | CASSVEYLTGGGYTDTQYF | TGTGCCAGCAGCGTAGAGTACTTGACAGGGGGGGGATACACAGATACGCAGTATTTT
TRBJ2-2 | TRBD2 | TRBV28 | NA | CASSWGGGSPNTGELFF | TGTGCCAGCAGTTGGGGTGGCGGGAGCCCGAACACCGGGGAGCTGTTTTTT
TRBJ1-1 | NA | TRBV18 | NA | CASSPQGNRNTEAFF | TGTGCCAGCTCACCACAGGGGAATAGGAACACTGAAGCTTTCTTT
TRBJ2-1 | NA | TRBV6-6 | once | CASSPPQSLQFF | TGTGCCAGCAGCCCCCCGCAGAGCCTTCAGTTCTTC
TRBJ1-1 | NA | TRBV28 | NA | CASSFGATEAFF | TGTGCCAGCAGTTTTGGTGCCACTGAAGCTTTCTTT
TRBJ2-7 | TRBD1 | TRBV7-6 | NA | CASSFPQGASSSYEQYF | TGTGCCAGCAGCTTCCCTCAGGGGGCTTCGAGCTCCTACGAGCAGTACTTC
TRBJ1-1 | NA | TRBV21-1 | NA | CASIRQGTNTEAFF | TGTGCCAGCATCCGACAGGGAACGAACACTGAAGCTTTCTTT
TRBJ2-7 | NA | TRBV28 | NA | CASSLSAGRRDPPYEQYF | TGTGCCAGCAGTTTATCGGCGGGAAGACGTGACCCCCCCTACGAGCAGTACTTC
TRBJ1-2 | NA | TRBV28 | once | CASITTGFDGYTF | TGTGCCAGCATCACAACAGGGTTTGATGGCTACACCTTC
TRBJ1-2 | NA | TRBV18 | NA | CASSPDLYRLYGYTF | TGTGCCAGCTCACCCGATTTATACAGGCTATATGGCTACACCTTC
TRBJ1-1 | TRBD1 | TRBV28 | NA | CASSPPHGTGGSRPFF | TGTGCCAGCAGTCCACCCCACGGGACAGGGGGATCGCGGCCTTTCTTT
TRBJ2-3 | TRBD2 | TRBV6-5 | NA | CASTGTSGGTDTQYF | TGTGCCAGCACCGGGACTAGCGGGGGTACAGATACGCAGTATTTT
TRBJ2-4 | TRBD2 | TRBV10-3 | NA | CAISGTSGSAIQYF | TGTGCCATCAGCGGGACTAGCGGATCGGCCATTCAGTACTTC
TRBJ2-7 | NA | TRBV9 | NA | CASSVHKASAAYEQYF | TGTGCCAGCAGCGTACATAAGGCGAGTGCTGCCTACGAGCAGTACTTC
TRBJ1-5 | NA | TRBV14 | once | CASSQGWDTWVDQPQHF | TGTGCCAGCAGCCAAGGTTGGGACACCTGGGTTGATCAGCCCCAGCATTTT
TRBJ2-1 | TRBD2 | TRBV27 | NA | CASSTLSGGIQDEQFF | TGTGCCAGCAGTACCCTTTCCGGGGGGATACAGGATGAGCAGTTCTTC
TRBJ2-7 | NA | TRBV6-2/TRBV6-3 | NA | CASSYLGGQYF | TGTGCCAGCAGTTATCTCGGGGGGCAGTACTTC
TRBJ2-7 | NA | TRBV19 | NA | CASSIGRGAYEQYF | TGTGCCAGTAGTATAGGAAGGGGTGCCTACGAGCAGTACTTC
TRBJ2-1 | TRBD1 | TRBV19 | NA | CASSQDRASYNEQFF | TGTGCCAGCAGTCAGGACAGGGCGTCCTACAATGAGCAGTTCTTC
TRBJ2-7 | TRBD1 | TRBV5-1 | NA | CASSLGQGVLYEQYF | TGCGCCAGCAGCTTGGGACAGGGGGTCCTATACGAGCAGTACTTC
TRBJ2-7 | NA | TRBV27 | once | CASSRTVSYEQYF | TGTGCCAGCAGTCGGACGGTCTCCTACGAGCAGTACTTC
TRBJ1-1 | NA | TRBV7-8 | NA | CASSSSGGLVSTEAFF | TGTGCCAGCAGCTCGAGCGGGGGATTAGTGAGTACTGAAGCTTTCTTT
TRBJ1-2 | NA | TRBV2 | NA | CASSETSGYGYTF | TGTGCCAGCAGCGAGACGAGTGGCTATGGCTACACCTTC
TRBJ2-1 | TRBD1 | TRBV5-1 | NA | CASSPTGNSYNEQFF | TGCGCCAGCAGCCCGACAGGGAACTCCTACAATGAGCAGTTCTTC
TRBJ1-2 | TRBD1 | TRBV5-6 | NA | CASSPPDRVNYGYTF | TGTGCCAGCAGCCCCCCGGACAGGGTGAACTATGGCTACACCTTC
TRBJ1-1 | NA | TRBV28 | NA | CASSWRGTEAFF | TGTGCCAGCAGCTGGAGGGGGACTGAAGCTTTCTTT
TRBJ2-3 | TRBD2 | TRBV7-2 | NA | CASSFGTSEGTDTQYF | TGTGCCAGCAGCTTCGGGACTAGCGAAGGCACAGATACGCAGTATTTT
TRBJ2-3 | TRBD2 | TRBV4-2 | NA | CASSQAAGVRGDTQYF | TGTGCCAGCAGCCAAGCAGCGGGGGTCCGGGGAGATACGCAGTATTTT
TRBJ1-1 | NA | TRBV4-3 | NA | CASSQDRDIVRVAEAFF | TGCGCCAGCAGCCAAGATAGGGATATCGTTCGGGTTGCTGAAGCTTTCTTT
TRBJ2-5 | NA | TRBV6-6 | NA | CASSKTSWETQYF | TGTGCCAGCAGCAAAACTAGTTGGGAGACCCAGTACTTC
TRBJ1-5 | NA | TRBV7-9 | NA | CASSPPDSNQPQHF | TGTGCCAGCAGCCCCCCCGATAGCAATCAGCCCCAGCATTTT
TRBJ2-1 | TRBD2 | TRBV23-1 | NA | CASSRGEREGGDEQFF | TGCGCCAGCAGCCGCGGGGAGCGGGAGGGCGGAGATGAGCAGTTCTTC
TRBJ1-2 | NA | TRBV13 | NA | CASSPGSSYGYTF | TGTGCCAGCAGCCCCGGATCCAGCTATGGCTACACCTTC
TRBJ1-2 | NA | TRBV30 | NA | CAWSQGSGDGYTF | TGTGCCTGGAGTCAGGGGTCAGGGGATGGCTACACCTTC
TRBJ2-1 | NA | TRBV30 | few | CAWSQQGLVSYNEQFF | TGTGCCTGGAGTCAACAGGGCTTAGTAAGCTACAATGAGCAGTTCTTC
TRBJ1-1 | NA | TRBV28 | NA | CASRRPGAKAEAFF | TGTGCCAGCAGACGACCTGGAGCGAAGGCTGAAGCTTTCTTT
TRBJ1-3 | NA | TRBV23-1 | NA | CASSRFRTAYTGNTIYF | TGCGCCAGCAGTCGATTTAGGACAGCTTACACTGGAAACACCATATATTTT
TRBJ1-1 | TRBD1 | TRBV2 | NA | CASSLQGQNTEAFF | TGTGCCAGCAGTCTACAGGGGCAGAACACTGAAGCTTTCTTT
TRBJ2-7 | TRBD1 | TRBV4-1 | NA | CASSLSPGQGFDEQYF | TGCGCCAGCAGCCTTTCCCCGGGACAGGGGTTCGACGAGCAGTACTTC